This entry is about one TCR beta chain. What it binds is not known. The donors, nominally healthy at sampling, likely had unrecorded immune exposures. The PCR contained 60 Vbeta and 13 Jbeta primers. Profiled with immunoSEQ multiplex PCR; TCRdb holds only in-frame clones, not every one. This sample yields around 99,000 clones, of which around 73% are seen a single time; around 3.4% belongs to the top ten. Germline V gene lookup returns CDR1 GTSNPN and CDR2 SVGIG (reference sequence). Trimming took 5 bases from V and 9 from J, leaving 14 bases between them. The length of the CDR3 is 12 residues. This record comes from a study of cytomegalovirus exposure and HLA in healthy donors. Study-level points and caveats: Rare TCR sequences predominated, though certain public TCRs were found in many donors. Among TCR beta chains, those listed as cytomegalovirus-associated numbered some 160. The analysis excluded some indistinguishable V segments, including TRBV6-2 and TRBV6-3.

The clonotype was recovered from a man in his forties in good health and CMV-seronegative. The chain combines TRBV30 with TRBJ2-4, with D maybe TRBD1 (6 bases). What was sequenced was PBMCs. Written as DNA, the CDR3 is TGTGCCTGGTCATCGATAGGGGGCATTCAGTACTTC. The encoded protein is CAWSSIGGIQYF.